The 8 T cell receptor beta chains below were found in one sample sequenced in a study of T cell repertoires in cytomegalovirus infection. TCRdb fed the reads into MiXCR, producing one record per CDR3 protein. The repertoire holds nearly 450,000 distinct CDR3 sequences, with approximately 31% as singletons. Sequencing used PBMCs. The receptors here all came from a human donor in good health (CMV status not recorded). Some clones in this sample may be carry-over from other donors' samples.

The J gene is TRBJ1-1, the V gene TRBV12-3 or TRBV12-4, with D perhaps TRBD1 (6 bases). The CDR3 totals 15 residues. The germline V and J ends were trimmed by 7 bases and 1 base, with 16 bases remaining between them. In nucleotides, the CDR3 is TGTGCCAGCACCAACTACCCCAGGGGGAACACTGAAGCTTTCTTT. It encodes CASTNYPRGNTEAFF.

The chain has TRBV18 and TRBJ1-4; TRBD1 agrees at 7 bases. This CDR3 has 21 amino acids. The V gene end was trimmed by 0 bases and the J gene end by 4 bases; junction bases not matched to a gene: 20. Germline-derived CDR1 and CDR2 are KGHSH and LQKENI. The CDR3 sequence: CASSPPLAPRGGPLINEKLFF. CDR3 bases: TGTGCCAGCTCACCACCTCTTGCCCCCCGAGGGGGCCCCCTTATTAATGAAAAACTGTTTTTT.

This rearrangement joins TRBV6-6 to TRBJ1-1; 8 positions match TRBD1. Trimming at V came to 6 bases and at J to 1 base, leaving 4 bases not matched to a gene. CDR1 and CDR2 from the germline V gene are MNHNY and SVGAGI (reference sequence). The CDR3 runs to 14 residues. CDR3 sequence (DNA): TGTGCCAGCAGCCGGACAGGGCAGAACACTGAAGCTTTCTTT. This sequence encodes CASSRTGQNTEAFF.

V and J are TRBV20-1 and TRBJ2-7; D perhaps matches TRBD2 (6 bases). With 3 bases removed from V and 4 bases from J, the gap between germline ends came to 22 bases. Germline V lookup: CDR1 DFQATT, CDR2 SNEGSKA (reference sequence). The length of the CDR3 is 16 residues. The CDR3 bases are TGCAGTGCTAGGGGCGGAGCGGCCGCGACTAGTTACGAGCAGTACTTC. This translates into CSARGGAAATSYEQYF.

V gene TRBV6-6 combines with J gene TRBJ1-6; unclear D gene. The germline gives CDR1 MNHNY, CDR2 SVGAGI (reference sequence). The CDR3 has 17 amino acids. Trimming stripped 6 bases from V and 7 bases from J, with 22 bases between. The CDR3 sequence is CASSPPHMPGLNSPLHF. The CDR3 DNA sequence: TGTGCCAGCAGCCCGCCCCACATGCCGGGGTTGAATTCACCCCTCCACTTT.

This clonotype has just a few counts. This rearrangement joins TRBV6-2 or TRBV6-3 to TRBJ1-1, with D tentatively TRBD1 (6 bases). The germline V and J ends were trimmed by 6 bases and 0 bases, with 11 bases remaining between them. Germline CDR1 MNHEY, CDR2 SVGEGT. This CDR3 contains 14 residues. CDR3 DNA: TGTGCCAGCAGACAGGGCATAGTGAACACTGAAGCTTTCTTT. This encodes CASRQGIVNTEAFF.

This clonotype has at least ten counts. The chain has TRBV11-2 and TRBJ1-4; D is ambiguous. V dropped 5 bases and J dropped 5 bases, with 18 bases sitting between them. The germline CDR1 and CDR2 sequences are SGHAT and FQNNGV. This CDR3 region has 16 residues. In DNA form, the CDR3 reads TGTGCCAGCAGCCCCCTGCCGGGAGGATTAAATGAAAAACTGTTTTTT. Its protein is CASSPLPGGLNEKLFF.

The gene calls are TRBV15 and TRBJ2-7; D gene ambiguous. There are 12 residues in the CDR3. Looked up from germline, CDR1 is LNHNV and CDR2 is YYDKDF (reference sequence). V lost 6 bases, J lost 1 base, and 7 bases lay in between. CDR3 region: CATRGPSYEQYF. The DNA for the CDR3 is TGTGCCACCAGAGGCCCATCCTACGAGCAGTACTTC.